This T cell receptor beta chain is drawn from a study of Graves' ophthalmopathy and Graves' hyperthyroidism. Study-level points and caveats: Ophthalmopathy progression was predicted by the model at 60% to 71% sensitivity and roughly 72% specificity. Blood was where most expanded thyroid clonotypes above 0.001 frequency also turned up.

Of note for this clonotype: No antigen is known for it.

RNA transcripts were the template, and TCR beta CDR3 regions were amplified from them. HTBI-primed first-round RT-PCR preceded second-round multiplex PCR. TCRdb reprocessed the multiplex PCR reads via MiXCR and lists one record per CDR3 protein. The data hold 650,000 to 800,000 distinct CDR3 sequences, with over 40% observed a single time. From germline, CDR1 is SNHLY and CDR2 FYNNEI. Trimming took 9 bases from V and 9 from J; bases not matched to a gene: 10. The CDR3 extends over 12 amino acids. The clonotype originates from an adult man with Graves' ophthalmopathy. Sequencing used peripheral blood. V usage is TRBV2 and J usage is TRBJ1-1; TRBD1 agrees at 7 bases. The CDR3 nucleotides are TGTGCCAGTGAAGGGGGCGGACCCAAAGCTTTCTTT. It codes for CASEGGGPKAFF.